The 20 T cell receptor beta chains presented below share a single source sample, sequenced in a study of response to subunit inactivated influenza vaccine. TCRdb independently ran MiXCR on the RT-PCR reads; one entry per CDR3 protein. There are hundreds of thousands of distinct CDR3 sequences in the sample; 12% to 15% occur only once, and approximately 7.6% lies in the top ten. The sample here was PBMCs from blood, taken 14 to 15 days before vaccination. Receptors were obtained from a man aged 50 to 59 who received an inactivated influenza vaccine.

J is TRBJ2-3 and V is TRBV5-1; D is unclear. CDR1 SGHRS and CDR2 YFSETQ come from the germline V gene. V gave up 4 bases and J gave up 13 bases, with 13 bases separating them. This CDR3 has 11 amino acids. The CDR3 region is CASSIGLSEYF. DNA of the CDR3: TGCGCCAGCAGCATAGGCCTATCGGAGTATTTT.

This chain connects TRBV20-1 to TRBJ2-3; either TRBD1 or TRBD2 may fit D (5 bases each). The CDR3 totals 15 residues. CDR1 and CDR2 (germline): DFQATT, SNEGSKA (reference sequence). Trimming cost V 6 bases and J 2 bases, with 18 bases left between them. CDR3 sequence (DNA): TGCAGTGCGAAGCGCCCCCAGGGAGTCACAGATACGCAGTATTTT. Encoded protein: CSAKRPQGVTDTQYF.

This clonotype was observed at least ten times. The chain uses TRBV28 and TRBJ2-5, with D possibly being TRBD1 or TRBD2 (5 bases each). This CDR3 has 14 amino acids. V was pared by 6 bases and J by 4 bases, with 15 bases between. Per germline, CDR1 MDHEN and CDR2 SYDVKM. This chain's CDR3 is CASSRPGTGETQYF. The CDR3 DNA reads TGTGCCAGCAGCCGCCCCGGGACGGGAGAGACCCAGTACTTC.

V is TRBV20-1 and J is TRBJ2-7, with D maybe TRBD2 (5 bases). CDR3 length equals 13 residues. V dropped 6 bases and J dropped 0 bases, with 12 bases sitting between them. Germline V gene data show CDR1 as DFQATT and CDR2 as SNEGSKA (reference sequence). This chain's CDR3 is CSATTISSYEQYF. The DNA of the CDR3 is TGCAGTGCCACGACTATAAGCTCCTACGAGCAGTACTTC.

This chain joins TRBV20-1 and TRBJ2-3; 10 bases line up with TRBD2. Germline CDR1 DFQATT, CDR2 SNEGSKA (reference sequence). The ends lost 5 bases at V and 6 bases at J; junction bases unmatched: 20. This CDR3 region has 18 residues. The CDR3 here is CSARYASGGNKARDTQYF. In nucleotides, the CDR3 is TGCAGTGCTCGTTACGCTAGCGGGGGCAATAAGGCTAGGGATACGCAGTATTTT.

This clonotype came up a few times. DNA for the CDR3: TGCGCCAGCAGCGAACAGGTCACAGATACGCAGTATTTT. Amino acids: CASSEQVTDTQYF. This rearrangement joins TRBV4-3 to TRBJ2-3; weak D call: TRBD1 (5 bases). Germline CDR1 LGHNA, CDR2 YSLEER. The ends were cut back, 5 bases at V and 2 bases at J, with 8 bases in the middle. The CDR3 has 13 amino acids.

The V call is TRBV29-1, the J call TRBJ2-2; 7 nucleotides line up with TRBD1. The CDR3 loop spans 13 amino acids. Trimming removed 6 bases from V and 1 base from J; junction bases left unmatched: 2. Germline V lookup: CDR1 SQVTM, CDR2 ANQGSEA. This CDR3 reads CSVQGENTGELFF. As DNA, the CDR3 is TGCAGCGTGCAGGGGGAGAACACCGGGGAGCTGTTTTTT.

This clonotype was observed many times. The V gene is TRBV5-1, the J gene TRBJ2-7; D uncertain. The V and J ends lost 4 bases and 3 bases respectively, with 20 bases between them. The germline gives CDR1 SGHRS, CDR2 YFSETQ. The CDR3 has 16 residues. The CDR3 loop reads CASSPDPTGVVYEQYF. The CDR3 coding sequence is TGCGCCAGCAGCCCAGACCCGACTGGAGTAGTCTACGAGCAGTACTTC.

This chain uses TRBV10-3 with TRBJ1-5; D gene uncertain. V was trimmed by 3 bases and J by 4 bases, leaving 7 bases between them. This CDR3 is 13 amino acids long. Germline CDR1 ENHRY, CDR2 SYGVKD. CDR3 DNA: TGTGCCATCAGTGAAATGGGGAATCAGCCCCAGCATTTT. The encoded protein is CAISEMGNQPQHF.

The DNA of the CDR3 is TGCGCCAGCAGCCAAGACTGGGGTCGTACTGAAGCTTTCTTT. As protein: CASSQDWGRTEAFF. The gene calls are TRBV4-3 and TRBJ1-1; D remains ambiguous. The CDR3 loop spans 14 amino acids. CDR1 is LGHNA, CDR2 YSLEER, per germline. Trimming stripped 0 bases from V and 5 bases from J, with 10 bases between.

This clonotype was observed a few times. The V and J genes are TRBV11-1 and TRBJ2-1; 10 bases match TRBD2. CDR3 length equals 15 residues. V trimming: 6 bases; J trimming: 10 bases; junction bases outside the gene matches: 12. Looked up from germline, CDR1 is SGHAT and CDR2 is FQDESV (reference sequence). The DNA of the CDR3 is TGTGCCAGCAGTAGAAGTAGCGGGAGGTTCGAGGAGCAGTTCTTC. The encoded protein is CASSRSSGRFEEQFF.

The rearrangement links TRBV10-3 to TRBJ1-3; D is ambiguous. Germline loops: CDR1 ENHRY, CDR2 SYGVKD. V lost 3 bases to trimming and J lost 1 base, with 4 bases between them. The CDR3 length is 13 residues. CDR3 residues: CAISDYSGNTIYF. The CDR3 nucleotides are TGTGCCATCAGTGATTATTCTGGAAACACCATATATTTT.

The V gene is TRBV5-1, the J gene TRBJ2-7; no definite D call. Trimming removed 1 base at V and 7 bases at J, with 12 bases between. Germline CDR1 reads SGHRS; CDR2 reads YFSETQ. The CDR3 is made up of 13 amino acids. The DNA of the CDR3 is TGCGCCAGCAGCTTGCGGATCTCCGGTGAGCAGTACTTC. Residues: CASSLRISGEQYF. Full variable domain (missing parts from reference TRBV5-1 and TRBJ2-7): KAGVTQTPRYLIKTRGQQVTLSCSPISGHRSVSWYQQTPGQGLQFLFEYFSETQRNKGNFPGRFSGRQFSNSRSEMNVSTLELGDSALYLCASSLRISGEQYFGPGTRLTVT.

In this sample, this clonotype turned up many times. V gene TRBV18 combines with J gene TRBJ1-1, with a possible D match to TRBD1 (5 bases). The CDR3 consists of 12 residues. CDR1 is KGHSH, CDR2 LQKENI, per germline. V was trimmed by 6 bases and J by 5 bases, leaving 10 bases between them. The CDR3 coding sequence is TGTGCCAGCTCCCGGGGGTTAACTGAAGCTTTCTTT. Its protein is CASSRGLTEAFF.

Only a few counts were recorded for this clonotype. The J gene is TRBJ1-4, the V gene TRBV7-9, with 7 bases aligning to TRBD1. The CDR3 consists of 16 residues. Germline V gene lookup returns CDR1 SEHNR and CDR2 FQNEAQ (reference sequence). Losses at the gene ends were 3 bases for V and 5 bases for J; bases not matched to a gene: 9. The CDR3 sequence is CASSFDRAYMNEKLFF. CDR3 coding DNA: TGTGCCAGCAGCTTCGACAGGGCGTACATGAATGAAAAACTGTTTTTT.

The CDR3 spells CASRPTLDRGYTF. The CDR3 DNA follows: TGTGCCAGCAGACCCACTCTCGACAGGGGCTACACCTTC. The genes are TRBV28 and TRBJ1-2; perhaps TRBD1 as D (6 bases). V lost 6 bases and J lost 8, with 16 bases in between. There are 13 residues in the CDR3. Germline CDR1 MDHEN, CDR2 SYDVKM.

This clonotype appeared many times. This chain joins TRBV29-1 and TRBJ2-3; 7 bases are shared with TRBD2. Germline CDR1 reads SQVTM; CDR2 reads ANQGSEA. The CDR3 spans 13 residues. V lost 4 bases to trimming and J lost 4 bases; unmatched junction nucleotides: 5. The CDR3 is CSVVAGEADTQYF. The CDR3 coding sequence is TGCAGCGTTGTGGCGGGGGAGGCAGATACGCAGTATTTT.

This clonotype occurred a few times. The CDR3 DNA reads TGCAGTGCTAGAGCTTTCGGGGGCCAAGAGAGAGCTTTCTTT. Its protein product is CSARAFGGQERAFF. The rearrangement uses TRBV20-1 and TRBJ1-1; D may be TRBD1 (6 bases). This CDR3 comprises 14 residues. Between the trimmed V and J ends, which lost 1 base and 10 bases, there was a span of 19 bases. In germline, CDR1 is DFQATT, CDR2 SNEGSKA (reference sequence).

V gene TRBV12-3 or TRBV12-4 combines with J gene TRBJ2-1, with 11 positions matching TRBD2. V shed 3 bases and J 6 bases; nucleotides not matched to a gene: 4. The CDR3 covers 15 residues. Here the CDR3 DNA reads TGTGCCAGCAGTTTGGGTAGCGGGGGGGCCAATGAGCAGTTCTTC. It codes for CASSLGSGGANEQFF.

V and J are TRBV5-1 and TRBJ2-5; D is possibly TRBD1 (6 bases). V shed 4 bases and J shed 0 bases, with 13 bases lying between them. The length of the CDR3 is 15 residues. Germline CDR1 SGHRS, CDR2 YFSETQ. CDR3 DNA: TGCGCCAGCAGCGTATCCGGGACATACCAAGAGACCCAGTACTTC. Translation: CASSVSGTYQETQYF.